Detailed here is one T cell receptor beta chain. This clone came up once. The target of this receptor is not known. No quality values exist for individual bases; no much larger clone is one base distant. The immunoSEQ Assay, a bias-controlled multiplex PCR, was used to amplify TCRbeta CDR3 regions from genomic DNA. In the paper's pipeline: Nucleated cell counts per sample were estimated from amplification of reference gene primers within the assay. Sequence reads were collapsed and filtered to measure the absolute abundance of every unique TCRbeta CDR3 rearrangement. Productive Simpson clonality was computed per sample as the square root of Simpson's diversity index over productive rearrangements. The source is immuneACCESS, and TCRdb retained only in-frame sequences with V and J called. Part of the clones is not carried over; for the studies checked, unresolved V genes explain less than half of this, and the remainder is unexplained. V and J calls and clone size follow that table, whereas D and trimming were derived from the DNA. The sample profile shows 190,000 or so clones; around nine tenths of them were found once. The top ten hold around 1% of the sample.

The data derive from a study of blood T cell repertoires in COVID-19 (dated by TCRdb to the early 2020s). Study-wide context: The collaborator samples originated in the United States, Italy and Spain and spanned the acute and convalescent phases of COVID-19. The prospective study material was composed of cDNA or gDNA derived from T cells, B-cell-depleted T cells, or PBMCs. Deeply sampled blood TCRbeta repertoires from subjects exposed to, actively infected with, or recovered from COVID-19 were included in the dataset. The repertoires were made available in a free public database intended to serve as a resource for research on the immune response to SARS-CoV-2. Samples came from the ongoing ImmuneRACE study (first 160 participants) plus 1,254 subjects from 6 global collaborators. Sample metadata almost always included a de-identified subject ID, COVID-19 status, age in years and sex. HLA class I and class II types, where available, came from metadata supplied by the sample provider rather than from assay-based typing. The full study reports these points: How much clinical and demographic metadata was included differed by source and by participant, and the metadata was provided uncurated.

Samples from volunteer blood donors who had recovered from COVID-19 were contributed by a second Seattle source. The collaborating institutions used their own protocols to collect whole blood in K2EDTA tubes. For TCRbeta analysis, collaborators shipped samples in one of three forms: frozen whole blood, isolated PBMCs, or DNA extracted from either of those sample types. The CDR3 goes from the cysteine to the phenylalanine over 15 residues. The read is trimmed to its CDR3 DNA, 45 bases read in frame from base 1. V and J lose 2 bases and 4 bases, and a span of 14 bases separates them. Taken from the germline V gene, the CDR1 and CDR2 loops are MGHRA and YSYEKL.

Source material: peripheral blood. The clonotype originates from a woman aged 18-35 years who had recovered from COVID-19. The chain is made from TRBV4-1 and TRBJ1-1; TRBD1 is possibly the D segment (6 matching bases). The bases are TGCGCCAGCAGCCAATTCACAGGGTGGACCACTGAAGCTTTCTTT. The translation is CASSQFTGWTTEAFF.